This T cell receptor (beta chain) is from a study of vaccination effects on CD4 cells after COVID-19. Before sequencing took place, the ViraFEST assay used viral peptide pools to expand antigen-specific CD4+ T cells. When less than 13 days of culture had elapsed, CD4+ T cells were isolated. From March to December 2020, the person had a SARS-CoV-2 infection that was confirmed by PCR. CDR1 and CDR2 (germline): LGHDT, YNNKEL (reference sequence). The V gene lost 4 bases and the J gene lost 8 bases, with 17 bases spanning the gap. This CDR3 spans 15 amino acids. As regards this clone: Its antigen is still unknown.

Produced via immunoSEQ multiplex PCR; TCRdb's table is partial and in-frame only. The sample contains approximately 20,000 clones, 74% of which appear only once. The starting material was CD4+ T cells from PBMCs cultured with SARS-CoV-2 spike peptides, obtained before COVID-19 vaccination. This sequence was found in a human donor who had a prior SARS-CoV-2 infection. The rearrangement uses TRBV3-1 (or the pseudogene TRBV3-2) and TRBJ1-4; D is perhaps TRBD1 (5 bases). CDR3 protein: CASSRGEGPTEKLFF. CDR3 nucleotides: TGTGCCAGCAGCCGAGGCGAGGGACCTACGGAAAAACTGTTTTTT.